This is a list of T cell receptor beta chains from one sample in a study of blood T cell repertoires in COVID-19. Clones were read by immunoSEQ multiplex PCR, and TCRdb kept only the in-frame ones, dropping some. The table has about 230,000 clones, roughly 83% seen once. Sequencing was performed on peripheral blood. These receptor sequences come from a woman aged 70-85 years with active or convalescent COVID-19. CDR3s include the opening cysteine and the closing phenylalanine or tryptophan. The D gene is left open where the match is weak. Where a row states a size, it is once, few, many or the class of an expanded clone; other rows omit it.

CASSLSPGRYNQPQHF	TGTGCCAGCAGTTTATCCCCAGGCAGATACAATCAGCCCCAGCATTTT	TRBV27	TRBJ1-5	NA	NA
CAWRGGRGRRFYEQYF	TGTGCCTGGAGGGGCGGGAGGGGGCGAAGGTTCTACGAGCAGTACTTC	TRBV30	TRBJ2-7	TRBD2	NA
CASSLGQGAGQNQPQHF	TGTGCCAGCAGCCTGGGACAGGGGGCTGGGCAAAATCAGCCCCAGCATTTT	TRBV5-5	TRBJ1-5	TRBD1	few
CASSLTANQPQHF	TGTGCCAGCAGCTTAACAGCAAATCAGCCCCAGCATTTT	TRBV5-5	TRBJ1-5	NA	NA
CASRNRVNSPLHF	TGTGCCAGCAGGAACCGGGTCAATTCACCCCTCCACTTT	TRBV2	TRBJ1-6	NA	few
CASSLLAGVIGELFF	TGCGCCAGCAGCTTACTAGCGGGAGTTATCGGGGAGCTGTTTTTT	TRBV5-1	TRBJ2-2	TRBD2	NA
CASSTMWTGSNSPLHF	TGTGCCAGCAGTACAATGTGGACAGGTTCCAATTCACCCCTCCACTTT	TRBV6-2/TRBV6-3	TRBJ1-6	TRBD1	NA
CASSQGGNNSPLHF	TGCGCCAGCAGCCAAGGAGGGAACAATTCACCCCTCCACTTT	TRBV4-3	TRBJ1-6	NA	once
CASSLDGGRTYNEQFF	TGCGCCAGCAGCTTGGATGGCGGGAGGACCTATAATGAGCAGTTCTTC	TRBV5-1	TRBJ2-1	TRBD2	NA
CASSIGGGHQPQHF	TGTGCCAGTAGTATAGGCGGGGGGCATCAGCCCCAGCATTTT	TRBV19	TRBJ1-5	NA	NA